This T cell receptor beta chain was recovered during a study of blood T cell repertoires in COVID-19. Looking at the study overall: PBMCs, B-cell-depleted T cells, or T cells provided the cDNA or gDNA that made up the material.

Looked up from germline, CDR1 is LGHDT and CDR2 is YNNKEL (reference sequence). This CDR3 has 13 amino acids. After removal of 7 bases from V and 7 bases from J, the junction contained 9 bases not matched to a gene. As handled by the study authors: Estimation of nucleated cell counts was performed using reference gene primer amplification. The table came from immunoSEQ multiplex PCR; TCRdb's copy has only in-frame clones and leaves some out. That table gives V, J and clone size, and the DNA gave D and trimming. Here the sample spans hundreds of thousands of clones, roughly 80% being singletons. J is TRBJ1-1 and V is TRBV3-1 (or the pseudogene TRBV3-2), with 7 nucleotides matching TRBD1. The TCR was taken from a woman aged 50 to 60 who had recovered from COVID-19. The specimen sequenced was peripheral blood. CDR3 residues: CASTKGTDLEAFF. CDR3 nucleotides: TGTGCCAGCACCAAAGGGACAGACCTTGAAGCTTTCTTT.